This is a list of T cell receptor beta chains from one sample in a study of T cells after yellow fever vaccination. TCRdb called the 5' RACE reads again in MiXCR, with one record for every CDR3 protein. The sample has about 340,000 distinct CDR3 sequences; about an eighth are singletons. The input for sequencing was CD4+ T cells sorted from PBMCs, taken 15 days after the yellow fever booster vaccination. The receptor source for this set is a man aged 18 to 30 who received the YFV17D yellow fever vaccine. CDR3s include the opening cysteine and the closing phenylalanine or tryptophan. A D gene is named only where the DNA matches it firmly. Not every row has a clone size; where given, it reads once, few, many or a size class.

d_gene: -
j_gene: TRBJ1-2
abundance: many
v_gene: TRBV28
CDR3aa: CASSLGFGYTF
CDR3nt: TGTGCCAGCAGTTTGGGTTTTGGCTACACCTTC

d_gene: -
j_gene: TRBJ2-1
abundance: few
v_gene: TRBV20-1
CDR3aa: CSARDRSGSDEQFF
CDR3nt: TGCAGTGCTAGAGATCGCAGCGGAAGTGATGAGCAGTTCTTC

d_gene: -
j_gene: TRBJ1-3
abundance: many
v_gene: TRBV4-2
CDR3aa: CASSQGRGSGNTIYF
CDR3nt: TGTGCCAGCAGCCAAGGGCGAGGCTCTGGAAACACCATATATTTT

d_gene: TRBD1
j_gene: TRBJ1-2
abundance: few
v_gene: TRBV5-1
CDR3aa: CASSPNTPSGQQNYGYTF
CDR3nt: TGCGCCAGCAGCCCAAACACGCCCTCGGGACAGCAAAACTATGGCTACACCTTC

d_gene: -
j_gene: TRBJ2-1
abundance: many
v_gene: TRBV29-1
CDR3aa: CSFGAAGTGNEQFF
CDR3nt: TGCAGCTTCGGGGCGGCGGGGACGGGCAATGAGCAGTTCTTC

d_gene: TRBD2
j_gene: TRBJ2-3
abundance: few
v_gene: TRBV29-1
CDR3aa: CSVRTRRADTQYF
CDR3nt: TGCAGCGTGCGGACTAGGCGAGCAGATACGCAGTATTTT

d_gene: TRBD1
j_gene: TRBJ2-5
abundance: many
v_gene: TRBV5-1
CDR3aa: CASSLATGQETQYF
CDR3nt: TGCGCCAGCAGCCTGGCGACAGGGCAAGAGACCCAGTACTTC

d_gene: -
j_gene: TRBJ2-5
abundance: -
v_gene: TRBV7-9
CDR3aa: CASSAVQETQYF
CDR3nt: TGTGCCAGCAGCGCGGTCCAAGAGACCCAGTACTTC

d_gene: TRBD2
j_gene: TRBJ2-3
abundance: many
v_gene: TRBV12-3/TRBV12-4
CDR3aa: CASSFNSGGDTQYF
CDR3nt: TGTGCCAGCAGTTTTAATAGCGGGGGAGATACGCAGTATTTT

d_gene: -
j_gene: TRBJ2-3
abundance: -
v_gene: TRBV29-1
CDR3aa: CSVVGAPLGTDTQYF
CDR3nt: TGCAGCGTCGTTGGGGCTCCTCTCGGCACAGATACGCAGTATTTT

d_gene: -
j_gene: TRBJ2-2
abundance: -
v_gene: TRBV7-6
CDR3aa: CASSLLIGTGELFF
CDR3nt: TGTGCCAGCAGTCTTTTAATCGGGACCGGGGAGCTGTTTTTT

d_gene: -
j_gene: TRBJ1-5
abundance: many
v_gene: TRBV6-6
CDR3aa: CASSSGWDQPQHF
CDR3nt: TGTGCCAGCAGTTCGGGGTGGGATCAGCCCCAGCATTTT

d_gene: -
j_gene: TRBJ2-5
abundance: -
v_gene: TRBV21-1
CDR3aa: CASSKITTDEETQYF
CDR3nt: TGTGCCAGCAGCAAAATTACGACAGATGAAGAGACCCAGTACTTC

d_gene: -
j_gene: TRBJ2-3
abundance: -
v_gene: TRBV24-1
CDR3aa: CDTKGSTDTQYF
CDR3nt: TGTGACACCAAGGGCAGCACAGATACGCAGTATTTT

d_gene: TRBD1
j_gene: TRBJ1-2
abundance: -
v_gene: TRBV9
CDR3aa: CASSGQTGEGYTF
CDR3nt: TGTGCCAGCAGCGGGCAAACAGGGGAGGGCTACACCTTC

d_gene: -
j_gene: TRBJ2-1
abundance: many
v_gene: TRBV2
CDR3aa: CASSEFGKTYNEQFF
CDR3nt: TGTGCCAGCAGTGAATTTGGGAAAACCTACAATGAGCAGTTCTTC

d_gene: -
j_gene: TRBJ1-1
abundance: few
v_gene: TRBV4-2
CDR3aa: CASSTAGNTEAFF
CDR3nt: TGTGCCAGCAGCACGGCAGGGAACACTGAAGCTTTCTTT

d_gene: TRBD2
j_gene: TRBJ2-3
abundance: many
v_gene: TRBV7-2
CDR3aa: CASSLRLAGDRTDTQYF
CDR3nt: TGTGCCAGCAGCCTAAGACTAGCGGGGGATAGGACAGATACGCAGTATTTT

d_gene: -
j_gene: TRBJ2-5
abundance: many
v_gene: TRBV7-8
CDR3aa: CASSLGIAGETQYF
CDR3nt: TGTGCCAGCAGCTTAGGTATCGCGGGAGAGACCCAGTACTTC

d_gene: TRBD2
j_gene: TRBJ2-3
abundance: -
v_gene: TRBV11-3
CDR3aa: CASSKGLAGNDGTDTQYF
CDR3nt: TGTGCCAGCAGTAAGGGACTAGCGGGGAATGATGGCACAGATACGCAGTATTTT

d_gene: -
j_gene: TRBJ2-7
abundance: many
v_gene: TRBV4-2
CDR3aa: CASSQSWGLGEQYF
CDR3nt: TGTGCCAGCAGCCAGTCCTGGGGCTTGGGCGAGCAGTACTTC

d_gene: TRBD2
j_gene: TRBJ2-1
abundance: -
v_gene: TRBV4-1
CDR3aa: CASSQDHPASGAPKEFF
CDR3nt: TGCGCCAGCAGCCAAGATCACCCAGCTAGCGGGGCTCCTAAGGAGTTCTTC

d_gene: -
j_gene: TRBJ2-2
abundance: few
v_gene: TRBV7-9
CDR3aa: CASRMQQGTGELFF
CDR3nt: TGTGCCAGCCGGATGCAACAGGGTACCGGGGAGCTGTTTTTT

d_gene: -
j_gene: TRBJ2-3
abundance: many
v_gene: TRBV9
CDR3aa: CASSVAFLDTQYF
CDR3nt: TGTGCCAGCAGCGTTGCTTTTCTAGATACGCAGTATTTT

d_gene: -
j_gene: TRBJ1-2
abundance: -
v_gene: TRBV20-1
CDR3aa: CSSDRQSYGYTF
CDR3nt: TGCAGTTCTGACAGGCAAAGCTATGGCTACACCTTC

d_gene: -
j_gene: TRBJ2-7
abundance: few
v_gene: TRBV5-4
CDR3aa: CASSQVGSYEQYF
CDR3nt: TGTGCCAGCAGCCAAGTCGGTTCCTACGAGCAGTACTTC

d_gene: -
j_gene: TRBJ2-2
abundance: -
v_gene: TRBV5-1
CDR3aa: CASSLLGSGTHTGELFF
CDR3nt: TGCGCCAGCAGCCTTCTGGGCTCCGGGACTCACACCGGGGAGCTGTTTTTT

d_gene: -
j_gene: TRBJ2-3
abundance: -
v_gene: TRBV7-2
CDR3aa: CASSQRVVADTQYF
CDR3nt: TGTGCCAGCAGCCAAAGGGTGGTCGCAGATACGCAGTATTTT

d_gene: -
j_gene: TRBJ1-2
abundance: few
v_gene: TRBV5-1
CDR3aa: CASSLAPTAYGYTF
CDR3nt: TGCGCCAGCAGCTTAGCGCCGACGGCCTATGGCTACACCTTC

d_gene: -
j_gene: TRBJ1-4
abundance: -
v_gene: TRBV7-2
CDR3aa: CASREGGHLGNNEKLFF
CDR3nt: TGTGCCAGCCGGGAAGGAGGGCATCTTGGAAATAATGAAAAACTGTTTTTT

d_gene: TRBD2
j_gene: TRBJ2-3
abundance: many
v_gene: TRBV27
CDR3aa: CASSWGLAPADTQYF
CDR3nt: TGTGCCAGCAGTTGGGGACTAGCCCCCGCAGATACGCAGTATTTT

d_gene: TRBD1
j_gene: TRBJ2-1
abundance: few
v_gene: TRBV12-3/TRBV12-4
CDR3aa: CASSPRGGLEQFF
CDR3nt: TGTGCCAGCAGTCCGAGAGGGGGCCTTGAGCAGTTCTTC

d_gene: -
j_gene: TRBJ2-3
abundance: -
v_gene: TRBV7-9
CDR3aa: CASSLGGDRTDTQYF
CDR3nt: TGTGCCAGCAGCTTAGGGGGGGACAGAACCGATACGCAGTATTTT

d_gene: TRBD1
j_gene: TRBJ2-5
abundance: -
v_gene: TRBV7-2
CDR3aa: CASSPRTTGVVETQYF
CDR3nt: TGTGCCAGCAGCCCCCGGACGACAGGGGTGGTTGAGACCCAGTACTTC

d_gene: -
j_gene: TRBJ2-4
abundance: many
v_gene: TRBV5-1
CDR3aa: CASSLEVGVNIQYF
CDR3nt: TGCGCCAGCAGCTTGGAGGTGGGGGTAAACATTCAGTACTTC

d_gene: -
j_gene: TRBJ2-1
abundance: -
v_gene: TRBV5-1
CDR3aa: CASSALTVSAGSGNEQFF
CDR3nt: TGCGCCAGCAGCGCCCTTACGGTGTCAGCGGGCTCCGGGAATGAGCAGTTCTTC

d_gene: TRBD1
j_gene: TRBJ1-1
abundance: few
v_gene: TRBV20-1
CDR3aa: CSAEDRGQDTEAFF
CDR3nt: TGCAGTGCCGAGGACAGGGGGCAGGACACTGAAGCTTTCTTT

d_gene: -
j_gene: TRBJ2-7
abundance: -
v_gene: TRBV12-3/TRBV12-4
CDR3aa: CASSLGQHREQYF
CDR3nt: TGTGCCAGCAGTTTAGGTCAGCACCGCGAGCAGTACTTC

d_gene: -
j_gene: TRBJ1-4
abundance: -
v_gene: TRBV7-9
CDR3aa: CASSPDPGRATNEKLFF
CDR3nt: TGTGCCAGCAGCCCGGACCCGGGGAGGGCGACTAATGAAAAACTGTTTTTT

d_gene: -
j_gene: TRBJ2-5
abundance: -
v_gene: TRBV29-1
CDR3aa: CSANDGAQETQYF
CDR3nt: TGCAGCGCTAACGACGGAGCTCAAGAGACCCAGTACTTC

d_gene: -
j_gene: TRBJ2-3
abundance: -
v_gene: TRBV12-3/TRBV12-4
CDR3aa: CASSTLGFTDTQYF
CDR3nt: TGTGCCAGCAGCACCCTAGGGTTCACAGATACGCAGTATTTT